This paragraph covers one T cell receptor (beta chain) sequence. This record belongs to a study of blood T cell repertoires in COVID-19. The wider study: Nucleic acid was either cDNA or gDNA, and it came from T cells, B-cell-depleted T cells, or PBMCs.

V gave up 3 bases and J gave up 6 bases; unmatched junction bases: 4. Per germline, CDR1 SGHTA and CDR2 FQGNSA. The length of the CDR3 is 16 residues. As originally analysed: Amplification of reference gene primers provided the estimated nucleated cell counts. Clones were read by immunoSEQ multiplex PCR, and TCRdb kept only the in-frame ones, dropping some. D and trimming come from the DNA, and the V and J calls and clone size come from that table. The sample lists about 70,000 clones; around 85% were seen once. The material sequenced was peripheral blood. The V call is TRBV7-2, the J call TRBJ2-3; 15 positions match TRBD2. This receptor was obtained from a man aged 80 or over with acute or convalescent COVID-19. Here the CDR3 reads CASSFGLAGGADTQYF. CDR3 nucleotide sequence: TGTGCCAGCAGCTTCGGACTAGCGGGGGGGGCGGATACGCAGTATTTT.